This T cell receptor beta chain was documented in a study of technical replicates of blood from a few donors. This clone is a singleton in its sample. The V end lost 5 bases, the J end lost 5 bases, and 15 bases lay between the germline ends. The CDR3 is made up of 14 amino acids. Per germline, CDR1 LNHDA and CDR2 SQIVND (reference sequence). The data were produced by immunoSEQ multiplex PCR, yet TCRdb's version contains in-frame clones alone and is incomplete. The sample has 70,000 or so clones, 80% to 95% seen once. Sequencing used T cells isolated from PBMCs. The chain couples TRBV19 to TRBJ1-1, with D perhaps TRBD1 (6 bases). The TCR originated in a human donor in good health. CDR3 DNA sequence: TGTGCCAGTAGTCCAAGGACAGCAGAGACTGAAGCTTTCTTT. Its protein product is CASSPRTAETEAFF.